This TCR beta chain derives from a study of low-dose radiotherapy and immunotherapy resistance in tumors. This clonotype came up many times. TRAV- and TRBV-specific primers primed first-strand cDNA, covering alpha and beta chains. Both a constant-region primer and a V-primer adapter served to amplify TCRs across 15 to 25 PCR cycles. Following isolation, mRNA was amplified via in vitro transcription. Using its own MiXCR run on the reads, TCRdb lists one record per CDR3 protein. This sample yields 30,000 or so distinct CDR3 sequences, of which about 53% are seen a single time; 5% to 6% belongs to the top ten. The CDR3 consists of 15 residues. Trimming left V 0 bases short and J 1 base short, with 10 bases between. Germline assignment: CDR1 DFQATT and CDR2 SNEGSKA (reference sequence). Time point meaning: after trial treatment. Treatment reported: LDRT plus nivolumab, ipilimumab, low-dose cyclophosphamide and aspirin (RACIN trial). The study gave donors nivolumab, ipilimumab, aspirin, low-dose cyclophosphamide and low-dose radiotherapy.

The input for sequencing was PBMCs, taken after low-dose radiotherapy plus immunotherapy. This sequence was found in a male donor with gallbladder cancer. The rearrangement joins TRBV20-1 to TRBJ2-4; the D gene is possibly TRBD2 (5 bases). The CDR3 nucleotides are TGCAGTGCTAGAGATTGGGGAGTCGCCAAAAACATTCAGTACTTC. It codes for CSARDWGVAKNIQYF.